A selection of T cell receptor beta chains follows, all from one sample in a study of graft-versus-host responses after intestinal transplantation. Only in-frame clones appear in the TCRdb table, and some are missing; sequencing was by immunoSEQ multiplex PCR. Here the sample spans some 140,000 clones, approximately 90% being singletons. These TCRs' antigens remain unknown. The sequencing used unstimulated CD4+ T cells sorted from spleen or lymph node cells, collected before intestinal transplant. Receptor source: a human donor who received an intestinal transplant. Both conserved end residues are part of each CDR3. Each record gives: clone size, V gene, D gene, J gene, CDR3 protein, CDR3 DNA. D genes are given only for firm matches. A row's size may be missing; if present it is once, few, many or a size class.

>-|TRBV19|-|TRBJ1-2
CASVQGPADYGYTF
TGTGCCAGTGTACAGGGCCCGGCTGACTATGGCTACACCTTC
>-|TRBV6-5|-|TRBJ1-2
CASGGVAYGYTF
TGTGCCAGCGGAGGTGTGGCCTATGGCTACACCTTC
>-|TRBV5-4|-|TRBJ2-2
CASSQSYGELFF
TGTGCCAGCAGCCAAAGTTACGGGGAGCTGTTTTTT
>-|TRBV15|-|TRBJ1-1
CATSRDVAVNTEAFF
TGTGCCACCAGCAGAGATGTGGCAGTGAACACTGAAGCTTTCTTT
>few|TRBV6-6|-|TRBJ1-1
CASSYSQVNTEAFF
TGTGCCAGCAGTTACTCGCAGGTGAACACTGAAGCTTTCTTT
>-|TRBV5-1|TRBD2|TRBJ2-3
CASSLVAGIYTDTQYF
TGCGCCAGCAGCTTGGTAGCGGGGATTTACACAGATACGCAGTATTTT
>-|TRBV6-1|-|TRBJ1-2
CASSQGHLRGYTF
TGTGCCAGCAGCCAGGGACATCTCCGAGGCTACACCTTC
>-|TRBV2|-|TRBJ1-2
CASRLPGRYGYTF
TGTGCCAGCAGATTACCGGGGAGATATGGCTACACCTTC
>-|TRBV18|TRBD1|TRBJ2-7
CASSPRTGDHEQYF
TGTGCCAGCTCACCCCGGACAGGGGACCACGAGCAGTACTTC
>once|TRBV25-1|-|TRBJ1-1
CASSGNTEAFF
TGTGCCAGCAGTGGGAACACTGAAGCTTTCTTT
>once|TRBV5-8|-|TRBJ1-2
CASSPGTRYGYTF
TGTGCCAGCAGCCCGGGGACTCGCTATGGCTACACCTTC
>-|TRBV29-1|-|TRBJ1-4
CSVGASNEKLFF
TGCAGCGTTGGGGCGAGTAATGAAAAACTGTTTTTT
>-|TRBV7-8|TRBD2|TRBJ2-1
CARSGGPPHEQFF
TGTGCCAGGAGCGGGGGGCCCCCCCATGAGCAGTTCTTC
>-|TRBV7-8|-|TRBJ1-4
CASSLSSGSGVREKLFF
TGTGCCAGCAGCTTAAGTTCGGGTTCCGGGGTTCGGGAAAAACTGTTTTTT
>-|TRBV2|TRBD1|TRBJ2-1
CASSELGTGGYEQFF
TGTGCCAGCAGTGAATTAGGGACAGGGGGCTATGAGCAGTTCTTC
>-|TRBV18|-|TRBJ1-5
CASSRDSNQPQHF
TGTGCCAGCTCGCGAGATAGCAATCAGCCCCAGCATTTT
>-|TRBV5-1|-|TRBJ2-3
CASSIGQTVASTDTQYF
TGCGCCAGCAGCATAGGACAAACAGTCGCTAGCACAGATACGCAGTATTTT
>-|TRBV5-1|-|TRBJ1-2
CASSLSLGNYGYTF
TGCGCCAGCAGCTTGTCGTTAGGGAACTATGGCTACACCTTC
>-|TRBV5-1|-|TRBJ1-1
CASSRDTMNTEAFF
TGCGCCAGCAGCCGGGACACCATGAACACTGAAGCTTTCTTT
>-|TRBV9|TRBD1|TRBJ2-6
CASRGTGSFSGANVLTF
TGTGCCAGCAGGGGGACAGGTTCATTCTCTGGGGCCAACGTCCTGACTTTC
>-|TRBV6-6|-|TRBJ1-2
CASSYPPPSPNYGYTF
TGTGCCAGCAGTTACCCTCCCCCCAGCCCTAACTATGGCTACACCTTC
>-|TRBV2|-|TRBJ1-4
CASSEARNVATNEKLFF
TGTGCCAGCAGTGAAGCGAGAAATGTGGCAACTAATGAAAAACTGTTTTTT
>-|TRBV7-2|TRBD2|TRBJ2-5
CASSYVAGGPGTQYF
TGTGCCAGCAGCTACGTAGCGGGGGGACCCGGGACCCAGTACTTC
>-|TRBV5-1|-|TRBJ1-4
CASSLGEGVGEKLFF
TGCGCCAGCAGCTTGGGTGAGGGAGTGGGAGAAAAACTGTTTTTT
>-|TRBV7-3|-|TRBJ1-6
CASSLTGVGNSPLHF
TGTGCCAGCAGCTTAACTGGGGTGGGAAATTCACCCCTCCACTTT
>-|TRBV18|-|TRBJ2-5
CASTRGETQYF
TGTGCCAGCACGCGGGGAGAGACCCAGTACTTC
>-|TRBV11-2|TRBD2|TRBJ2-5
CASSETSRQTQYF
TGTGCCAGCAGCGAGACTAGCAGGCAGACCCAGTACTTC
>-|TRBV5-1|TRBD1|TRBJ1-2
CASSPGDRVLRGYTF
TGCGCCAGCAGCCCTGGGGACAGGGTATTGCGTGGCTACACCTTC
>-|TRBV9|-|TRBJ1-6
CASSVERESSPLHF
TGTGCCAGCAGCGTAGAGAGGGAGAGTTCACCCCTCCACTTT
>-|TRBV18|-|TRBJ1-1
CASSRSQEIGINTEAFF
TGTGCCAGCTCACGGTCACAGGAAATCGGGATTAACACTGAAGCTTTCTTT
>once|TRBV10-1|-|TRBJ2-3
CASSPGQSTDTQYF
TGCGCCAGCAGCCCGGGACAAAGCACAGATACGCAGTATTTT
>-|TRBV10-3|-|TRBJ1-1
CAIKSGAGPNTEAFF
TGTGCCATCAAATCGGGGGCCGGCCCGAACACTGAAGCTTTCTTT
>-|TRBV30|TRBD2|TRBJ2-5
CAWSGRRGRGETQYF
TGTGCCTGGAGTGGTCGACGAGGGAGGGGAGAGACCCAGTACTTC
>-|TRBV10-3|-|TRBJ1-4
CAISATEDGGREKLFF
TGTGCCATCAGTGCTACCGAGGACGGGGGACGGGAAAAACTGTTTTTT
>-|TRBV7-8|-|TRBJ2-7
CASSLESVGRAGRKYF
TGTGCCAGCAGCTTAGAGAGTGTGGGCCGGGCTGGGCGTAAGTACTTC
>-|TRBV5-1|-|TRBJ1-1
CASSYRENTEAFF
TGCGCCAGCAGCTACAGGGAAAACACTGAAGCTTTCTTT
>-|TRBV5-6|-|TRBJ1-5
CASSLGEVQPQHF
TGTGCCAGCAGCTTGGGGGAGGTTCAGCCCCAGCATTTT
>-|TRBV2|-|TRBJ2-7
CASRGSHYEQYF
TGTGCCAGCAGAGGGTCCCACTACGAGCAGTACTTC
>-|TRBV2|-|TRBJ2-3
CASSDLYPQTDTQYF
TGTGCCAGCAGTGATCTTTACCCGCAAACAGATACGCAGTATTTT
>-|TRBV14|TRBD1|TRBJ1-2
CASRYRDRRRRIDYGYTF
TGTGCCAGCAGGTACCGGGACAGGCGTCGGAGAATTGACTATGGCTACACCTTC
>-|TRBV10-3|TRBD1|TRBJ1-1
CAISEPNRQGPGGAFF
TGTGCCATCAGTGAGCCCAATAGACAGGGACCAGGGGGAGCTTTCTTT
>-|TRBV5-5|TRBD1|TRBJ2-7
CASSLTGQTYEQYF
TGTGCCAGCAGCTTAACGGGACAGACCTACGAGCAGTACTTC
>-|TRBV6-1|-|TRBJ2-3
CASSPGDTQYF
TGTGCCAGCAGCCCAGGAGATACGCAGTATTTT
>once|TRBV9|TRBD1|TRBJ2-7
CASSPRQGNSYEQYF
TGTGCCAGCAGCCCCCGACAGGGGAATTCCTACGAGCAGTACTTC
>-|TRBV18|-|TRBJ1-2
CASSPPVLGRGGGYTF
TGTGCCAGCTCACCACCGGTGTTAGGTCGGGGTGGTGGCTACACCTTC